This passage covers 16 T cell receptor beta chains from one sample sequenced in a study of blood T cell repertoires in COVID-19 (dated by TCRdb to 2018 to 2021). Receptor libraries were prepared by the immunoSEQ multiplex PCR assay. TCRdb carries this immuneACCESS record with in-frame sequences only. Its versions omit some clonotypes, under half of them owing to an unresolved V gene in the studies checked, with the rest unexplained. Across this sample there are 190,000 or so clones, with 94% seen only once. Around 0.8% of the sample is held by the ten biggest clonotypes. Sequencing was performed on peripheral blood. These receptors came from a man aged 25 to 40 with COVID-19, enrolled during active disease.

The chain joins TRBV29-1 to TRBJ1-1, with a possible D match to TRBD1 (5 bases). Between the trimmed V and J ends, which lost 3 bases and 0 bases, there was a span of 14 bases. The CDR3 runs to 15 residues. CDR1 and CDR2 from the germline V gene are SQVTM and ANQGSEA. The CDR3 region is CSVEGGVGLNTEAFF. The DNA for the CDR3 is TGCAGCGTTGAGGGGGGGGTCGGGCTGAACACTGAAGCTTTCTTT.

The chain uses TRBV10-3 and TRBJ2-2; tentative D call: TRBD1 (5 bases). V lost 0 bases and J 1 base, leaving 9 bases between the germline ends. The germline V gene has CDR1 ENHRY and CDR2 SYGVKD. This CDR3 has 16 amino acids. CDR3 loop: CAISESGPGNTGELFF. The CDR3 coding sequence is TGTGCCATCAGTGAGTCGGGGCCAGGGAACACCGGGGAGCTGTTTTTT.

This rearrangement joins TRBV6-5 to TRBJ2-5; TRBD2 matches at 7 bases. Germline V gene data show CDR1 as MNHEY and CDR2 as SVGAGI. CDR3 length: 15 amino acids. J was trimmed by 4 bases and V by 5 bases; bases with no gene match: 10. CDR3 residues: CASSPLSGDLETQYF. The CDR3 DNA reads as TGTGCCAGCAGTCCACTCAGCGGGGATCTAGAGACCCAGTACTTC.

The chain joins TRBV6-5 to TRBJ1-6; 7 nucleotides line up with TRBD1. After removal of 0 bases from V and 7 bases from J, the junction contained 6 bases not matched to a gene. This CDR3 has 16 residues. Germline V gene lookup returns CDR1 MNHEY and CDR2 SVGAGI. The CDR3 DNA reads TGTGCCAGCAGTTACTCCGGCAGGGGGTTGAATTCACCCCTCCACTTT. Translated, it gives CASSYSGRGLNSPLHF.

V and J are TRBV7-3 and TRBJ2-7; the match to TRBD2 covers 10 bases. Germline values: CDR1 SGHTA, CDR2 FQGTGA. Unmatched junction bases numbered 5, after V lost 6 bases and J lost 3 bases. The CDR3 spans 14 residues. The CDR3 region is CASSIAGGNYEQYF. The CDR3 nucleotides are TGTGCCAGCAGTATAGCGGGGGGTAACTACGAGCAGTACTTC.

J is TRBJ1-5 and V is TRBV13; D is unresolved. Germline CDR1 and CDR2: PRHDT and FYEKMQ (reference sequence). V gave up 6 bases and J gave up 1 base, with 4 bases separating them. CDR3 length: 12 residues. In nucleotides, the CDR3 is TGTGCCAGCAGTCTAAGCAATCAGCCCCAGCATTTT. Translated, it gives CASSLSNQPQHF.

The chain combines TRBV6-6 with TRBJ2-3; 12 bases map to TRBD2. Germline V CDR1 and CDR2: MNHNY, SVGAGI (reference sequence). This CDR3 has 14 residues. V dropped 7 bases and J dropped 4; count of bases not matched to a gene: 3. The CDR3 nucleotides are TGTGCCAGCAAATCTAGCGGGGGGGCAGATACGCAGTATTTT. Encoded protein: CASKSSGGADTQYF.

This clone was observed once. The chain carries TRBV5-4 and TRBJ1-6; TRBD1 aligns across 8 bases. CDR3 length: 16 residues. In germline, CDR1 is SGHNT, CDR2 YYREEE (reference sequence). V shed 4 bases, J shed 7 bases, and the junction held 10 bases outside the gene matches. The CDR3 bases are TGTGCCAGCAGCCGGGCCGAGACAGGGGTAAATTCACCCCTCCACTTT. It encodes CASSRAETGVNSPLHF. Full variable domain (outside the CDR3, taken from reference TRBV5-4 and TRBJ1-6): ETGVTQSPTHLIKTRGQQVTLRCSSQSGHNTVSWYQQALGQGPQFIFQYYREEENGRGNFPPRFSGLQFPNYSSELNVNALELDDSALYLCASSRAETGVNSPLHFGNGTRLTVT.

This clone turned up a few times. The rearrangement joins TRBV14 to TRBJ2-5; TRBD2 might be the D (6 bases). From germline, CDR1 is SGHDN and CDR2 FVKESK. Trimming removed 4 bases from V and 2 bases from J, with 17 bases in between. This CDR3 spans 16 amino acids. CDR3 sequence reads: CASSPHLAAEQETQYF. The DNA for the CDR3 is TGTGCCAGCAGCCCCCACTTAGCGGCGGAACAAGAGACCCAGTACTTC.

The chain has TRBV5-6 and TRBJ1-1; 9 bases map to TRBD1. In germline, CDR1 is SGHDT, CDR2 YYEEEE. The CDR3 totals 16 residues. With 4 bases clipped from V and 5 bases from J, the junction kept 12 bases outside the gene matches. CDR3 in DNA: TGTGCCAGCAGCCAGGTCAGGACAGGGGTGGATACTGAAGCTTTCTTT. Amino acids: CASSQVRTGVDTEAFF.

The V gene is TRBV13, the J gene TRBJ2-1; a possible D gene is TRBD1 (6 bases). V was pared by 1 base and J by 4 bases, with 17 bases between. This CDR3 is 17 amino acids long. Looked up from germline, CDR1 is PRHDT and CDR2 is FYEKMQ (reference sequence). CDR3 residues: CASSLATPGHVYNEQFF. CDR3 nucleotides: TGTGCCAGCAGCTTAGCTACTCCGGGACACGTTTACAATGAGCAGTTCTTC.

This clone was picked up one time. The rearrangement joins TRBV5-1 to TRBJ1-3; 7 nucleotides match TRBD1. The CDR3 runs to 17 residues. V dropped 4 bases and J dropped 0; count of bases not matched to a gene: 10. Germline V gene sequence: CDR1 SGHRS, CDR2 YFSETQ. The CDR3 DNA is TGCGCCAGCAGCCCCAAACAGGGGACCCACTCTGGAAACACCATATATTTT. Its protein is CASSPKQGTHSGNTIYF.

V is TRBV5-1 and J is TRBJ1-2, with no clear D. Germline CDR1 reads SGHRS; CDR2 reads YFSETQ. The CDR3 totals 12 residues. Trimming took off 2 bases at V and 8 bases at J, with 10 bases between the two ends. The CDR3 DNA reads TGCGCCAGCAGCTTTAACTCGGAGGGCTACACCTTC. Amino acid sequence: CASSFNSEGYTF.

Only a few counts were recorded for this clone. The chain uses TRBV9 and TRBJ2-1; 10 bases are a match to TRBD2. V was clipped by 5 bases and J by 6 bases; unmatched bases: 5. There are 14 residues in the CDR3. Germline V lookup: CDR1 SGDLS, CDR2 YYNGEE. The CDR3 spells CASSPSGGFNEQFF. CDR3 DNA sequence: TGTGCCAGCAGTCCTAGCGGGGGATTCAATGAGCAGTTCTTC.

V gene TRBV6-5 combines with J gene TRBJ1-1; weak D call: TRBD1 (6 bases). Trimming stripped 5 bases from V and 10 bases from J, with 11 bases between. This CDR3 comprises 11 residues. Germline values: CDR1 MNHEY, CDR2 SVGAGI. The CDR3 DNA sequence: TGTGCCAGCAGTCAGACAGGTGGAGCTTTCTTT. This gives the protein CASSQTGGAFF.

This chain links TRBV3-1 (or the pseudogene TRBV3-2) with TRBJ2-3; 14 bases agree with TRBD2. The V gene's germline CDR1 is LGHDT and CDR2 YNNKEL (reference sequence). V was pared by 3 bases and J by 2 bases, with 4 bases of the junction left unmatched. CDR3 size: 17 residues. The CDR3 is CASSQRLAGGFTDTQYF. DNA for the CDR3: TGTGCCAGCAGCCAGAGACTAGCGGGGGGGTTCACAGATACGCAGTATTTT.